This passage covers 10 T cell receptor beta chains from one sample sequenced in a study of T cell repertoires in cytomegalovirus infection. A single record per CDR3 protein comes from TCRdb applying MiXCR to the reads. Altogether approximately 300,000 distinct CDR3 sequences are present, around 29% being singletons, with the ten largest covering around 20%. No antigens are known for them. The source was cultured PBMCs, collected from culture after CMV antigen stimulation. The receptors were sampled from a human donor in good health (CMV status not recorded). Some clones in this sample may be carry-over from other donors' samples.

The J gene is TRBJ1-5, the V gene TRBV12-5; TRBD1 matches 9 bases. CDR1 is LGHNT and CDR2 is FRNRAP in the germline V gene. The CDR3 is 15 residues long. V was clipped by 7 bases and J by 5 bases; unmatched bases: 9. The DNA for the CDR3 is TGTGCTAGTGCCCCTGGCACAGGGGGCGATCAGCCCCAGCATTTT. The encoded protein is CASAPGTGGDQPQHF.

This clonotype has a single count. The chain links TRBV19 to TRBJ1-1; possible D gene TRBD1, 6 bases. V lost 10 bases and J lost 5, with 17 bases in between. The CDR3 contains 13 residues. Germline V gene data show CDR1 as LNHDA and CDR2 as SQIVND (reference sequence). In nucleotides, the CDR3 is TGTGCCACCGAGGGGGGGGTGGGTACTGAAGCTTTCTTT. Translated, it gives CATEGGVGTEAFF.

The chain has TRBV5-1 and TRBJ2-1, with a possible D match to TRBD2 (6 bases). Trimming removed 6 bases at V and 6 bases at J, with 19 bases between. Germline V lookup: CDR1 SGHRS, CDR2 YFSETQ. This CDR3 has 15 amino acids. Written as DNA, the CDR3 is TGCGCCAGCACGGCGGGGTCGTTAGCTCCCAATGAGCAGTTCTTC. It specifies CASTAGSLAPNEQFF.

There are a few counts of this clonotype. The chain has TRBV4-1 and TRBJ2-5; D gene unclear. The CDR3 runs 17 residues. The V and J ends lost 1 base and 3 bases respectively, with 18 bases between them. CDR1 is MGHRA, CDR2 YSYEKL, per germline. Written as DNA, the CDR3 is TGCGCCAGCAGCCAAGGACCGGTACCTACGAATAAAGAGACCCAGTACTTC. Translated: CASSQGPVPTNKETQYF.

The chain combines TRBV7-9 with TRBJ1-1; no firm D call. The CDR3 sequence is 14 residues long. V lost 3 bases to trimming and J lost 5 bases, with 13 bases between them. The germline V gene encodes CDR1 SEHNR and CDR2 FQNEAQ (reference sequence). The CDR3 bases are TGTGCCAGCAGCTTGAATCCGGGAGGGACTGAAGCTTTCTTT. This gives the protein CASSLNPGGTEAFF.

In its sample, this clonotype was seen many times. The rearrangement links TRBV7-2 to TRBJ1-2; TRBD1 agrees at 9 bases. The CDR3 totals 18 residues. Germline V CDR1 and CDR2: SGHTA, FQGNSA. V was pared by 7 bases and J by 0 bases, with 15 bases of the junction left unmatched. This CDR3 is CASTSSGPGTGSNYGYTF. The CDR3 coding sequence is TGTGCCAGCACCTCCTCGGGGCCCGGGACAGGGTCTAACTATGGCTACACCTTC. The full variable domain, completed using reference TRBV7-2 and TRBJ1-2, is GAGVSQSPSNKVTEKGKDVELRCDPISGHTALYWYRQSLGQGLEFLIYFQGNSAPDKSGLPSDRFSAERTGGSVSTLTIQRTQQEDSAVYLCASTSSGPGTGSNYGYTFGSGTRLTVV.

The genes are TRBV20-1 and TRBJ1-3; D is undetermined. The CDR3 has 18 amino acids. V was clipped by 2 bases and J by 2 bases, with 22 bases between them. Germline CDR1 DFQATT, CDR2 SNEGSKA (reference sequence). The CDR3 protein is CSARLRLTRKQAGNTIYF. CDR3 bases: TGCAGTGCTAGATTAAGACTTACACGGAAACAAGCTGGAAACACCATATATTTT.

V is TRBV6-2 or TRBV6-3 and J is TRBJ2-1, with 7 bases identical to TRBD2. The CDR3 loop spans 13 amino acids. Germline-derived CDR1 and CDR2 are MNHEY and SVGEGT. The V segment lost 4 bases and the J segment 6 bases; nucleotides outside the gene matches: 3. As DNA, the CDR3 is TGTGCCAGCAGTTGGGGGGGTAGCAATGAGCAGTTCTTC. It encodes CASSWGGSNEQFF.

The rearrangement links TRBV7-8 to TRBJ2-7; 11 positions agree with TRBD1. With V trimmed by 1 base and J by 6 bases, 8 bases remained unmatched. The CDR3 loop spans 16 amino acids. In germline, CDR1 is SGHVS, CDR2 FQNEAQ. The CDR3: CASSLVGQGAFREQYF. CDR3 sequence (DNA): TGTGCCAGCAGCTTAGTAGGACAGGGGGCCTTCCGCGAGCAGTACTTC.

This chain's CDR3 is CASSAGAAFSGANVLTF. The CDR3 DNA follows: TGTGCCAGCAGCGCAGGGGCAGCGTTCTCTGGGGCCAACGTCCTGACTTTC. This chain connects TRBV9 to TRBJ2-6; TRBD1 is a possible D gene (6 bases). The CDR3 is 17 residues long. Deletions cut 3 bases from V and 0 bases from J, with 13 bases between. Germline V gene sequence: CDR1 SGDLS, CDR2 YYNGEE.